Ten or more counts support the clone carrying this T cell receptor beta chain. This sample was included in a study of beta chain features in type 1 diabetes. The study reverse transcribed the entire isolated RNA, so it sequenced expressed TCRB transcripts. The data were produced by immunoSEQ multiplex PCR, yet TCRdb's version contains in-frame clones alone and is incomplete. The repertoire holds about 350,000 clones, 15% to 20% seen once, with 0.044% in the top ten. Trimming took 7 bases from V and 7 from J, leaving 20 bases between them. Germline V gene data show CDR1 as SQVTM and CDR2 as ANQGSEA. The CDR3 sequence is 14 residues long.

The chain uses TRBV29-1 and TRBJ2-1, with a weak D call TRBD2 (6 bases). Sequencing was done on a sample of naive CD4+ T cells from blood. The clonotype was recovered from a woman younger than 35 in good health. CDR3 bases: TGCAGCGCCGCAGGAGGGCCGATACTGAATGAGCAGTTCTTC. Translation gives CSAAGGPILNEQFF.